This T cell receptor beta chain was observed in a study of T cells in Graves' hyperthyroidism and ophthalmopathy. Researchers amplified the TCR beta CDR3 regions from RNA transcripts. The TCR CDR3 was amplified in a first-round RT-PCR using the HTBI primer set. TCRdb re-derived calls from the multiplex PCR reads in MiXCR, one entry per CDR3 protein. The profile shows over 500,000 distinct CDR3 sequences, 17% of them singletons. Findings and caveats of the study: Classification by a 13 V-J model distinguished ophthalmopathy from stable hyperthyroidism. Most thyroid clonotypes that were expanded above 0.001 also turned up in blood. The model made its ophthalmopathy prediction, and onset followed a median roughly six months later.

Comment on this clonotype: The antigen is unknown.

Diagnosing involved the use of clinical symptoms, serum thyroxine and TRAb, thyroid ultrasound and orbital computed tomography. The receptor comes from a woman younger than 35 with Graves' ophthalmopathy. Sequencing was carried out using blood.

Here the CDR3 reads CASSRDRGRWAKNIQYF. The DNA of the CDR3 is TGTGCCAGCAGCCGGGACAGGGGGCGCTGGGCCAAAAACATTCAGTACTTC. The chain carries TRBV5-6 and TRBJ2-4; 12 nucleotides match TRBD1. The CDR3 runs to 17 residues. V shed 4 bases and J 1 base; nucleotides not matched to a gene: 6. Germline values: CDR1 SGHDT, CDR2 YYEEEE.